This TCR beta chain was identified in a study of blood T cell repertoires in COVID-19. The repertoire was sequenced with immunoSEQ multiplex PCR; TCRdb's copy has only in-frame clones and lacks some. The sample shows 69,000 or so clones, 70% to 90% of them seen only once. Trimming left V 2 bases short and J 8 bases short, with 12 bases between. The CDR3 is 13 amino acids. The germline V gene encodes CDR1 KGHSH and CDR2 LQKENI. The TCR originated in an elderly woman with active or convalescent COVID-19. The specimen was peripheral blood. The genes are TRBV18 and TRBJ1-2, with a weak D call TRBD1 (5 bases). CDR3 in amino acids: CASSPTRQPGYTF. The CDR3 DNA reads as TGTGCCAGCTCACCAACGAGACAGCCGGGCTACACCTTC.